These 17 T cell receptor beta chains originate from one sample sequenced in a study of tumor-infiltrating lymphocytes in localized non-small cell lung cancer. Libraries were prepared by immunoSEQ multiplex PCR; TCRdb keeps only in-frame clonotypes and omits some of them. The sample lists approximately 17,000 clones; under 80% were seen once. Sequences were obtained from lung tumor tissue. Receptor source: a human donor with non-small cell lung cancer.

The V gene is TRBV5-5, the J gene TRBJ1-3, with D perhaps matching TRBD1 (5 bases). From germline, CDR1 is SGHKS and CDR2 YYEKEE (reference sequence). Trimming cost V 0 bases and J 8 bases, with 12 bases left between them. The CDR3 extends over 14 amino acids. CDR3 sequence (DNA): TGTGCCAGCAGCTTGGGGGCAGGGCAAGACACCATATATTTT. The encoded protein is CASSLGAGQDTIYF.

This chain uses TRBV9 with TRBJ2-1; 9 bases are a match to TRBD1. The CDR3 spans 18 residues. J was trimmed by 8 bases and V by 4 bases; bases with no gene match: 19. The germline V gene encodes CDR1 SGDLS and CDR2 YYNGEE. The CDR3 loop is CASSLTETGTGFPDEQFF. CDR3 nucleotide sequence: TGTGCCAGCAGCCTGACCGAAACCGGGACAGGGTTTCCCGATGAGCAGTTCTTC.

The chain has TRBV30 and TRBJ2-7; D call uncertain. The germline V gene has CDR1 GTSNPN and CDR2 SVGIG (reference sequence). There are 13 residues in the CDR3. Trimming removed 4 bases from V and 2 bases from J, with 12 bases in between. DNA of the CDR3: TGTGCCTGGACCCGACCCATGGCCTACGAGCAGTACTTC. Residues: CAWTRPMAYEQYF.

The chain joins TRBV6-4 to TRBJ2-1; 9 bases agree with TRBD2. Germline values: CDR1 MRHNA, CDR2 SNTAGT. The CDR3 is 16 residues long. V was clipped by 0 bases and J by 8 bases; unmatched bases: 8. The CDR3 is CASSDSGGREIDEQFF. In DNA form, the CDR3 reads TGTGCCAGCAGTGACTCGGGCGGGAGGGAGATAGATGAGCAGTTCTTC.

The V gene is TRBV19, the J gene TRBJ1-1; 8 bases match TRBD1. Losses at the gene ends were 6 bases for V and 5 bases for J; bases not matched to a gene: 2. Germline V gives CDR1 LNHDA, CDR2 SQIVND (reference sequence). This CDR3 region has 12 residues. CDR3 sequence: CASSRGRTEAFF. The CDR3 region has the DNA TGTGCCAGTAGCAGGGGGCGGACTGAAGCTTTCTTT.

The rearrangement joins TRBV10-1 to TRBJ1-1, with 8 nucleotides matching TRBD1. Per germline, CDR1 WNHNN and CDR2 SYGVQD (reference sequence). J lost 1 base, V lost 10 bases, and 8 bases had no gene match. The CDR3 contains 14 residues. CDR3 loop: CAIYRGVGNTEAFF. For the CDR3, the DNA is TGCGCCATCTACAGGGGGGTCGGGAACACTGAAGCTTTCTTT.

This chain links TRBV25-1 with TRBJ1-1; D unresolved. CDR1 and CDR2 from the germline V gene are MGHDK and SYGVNS. The CDR3 contains 11 residues. Deletions cut 3 bases from V and 6 bases from J, with 5 bases between. The CDR3 DNA follows: TGTGCCAGCAGTGATTCGGCTGAAGCTTTCTTT. Translation gives CASSDSAEAFF.

The V call is TRBV25-1, the J call TRBJ2-1, with no clear D. Germline V gene data show CDR1 as MGHDK and CDR2 as SYGVNS. The V and J ends lost 1 base and 7 bases respectively, with 11 bases between them. The CDR3 has 14 residues. The CDR3 loop is CASSESESRNEQFF. The CDR3 bases are TGTGCCAGCAGTGAATCTGAGTCTAGGAATGAGCAGTTCTTC.

This clone was seen a handful of times. Compared with germline, one end of the junction differs, possibly owing to a read error. J is TRBJ2-1 and V is TRBV14; possible D gene TRBD2, 6 bases. There are 13 residues in the CDR3. The germline gives CDR1 SGHDN, CDR2 FVKESK. For the CDR3, the DNA is TGTGCCAGCAGCCAAGATAGGCGGGGACTCCCCATCTTC. It codes for CASSQDRRGLPIF. Complete variable domain (other parts from reference TRBV14 and TRBJ2-1): EAGVTQFPSHSVIEKGQTVTLRCDPISGHDNLYWYRRVMGKEIKFLLHFVKESKQDESGMPNNRFLAERTGGTYSTLKVQPAELEDSGVYFCASSQDRRGLPIFGPGTRLTVL.

Turning to this clone: Other nucleotide sequences in the sample specify the same CDR3. The chain couples TRBV5-6 to TRBJ2-7; D possibly corresponds to TRBD1 (6 bases). Trimming left V 0 bases short and J 3 bases short, with 13 bases between. CDR3 length equals 15 residues. Germline CDR1 reads SGHDT; CDR2 reads YYEEEE. This CDR3 reads CASSLGDRYSYEQYF. For the CDR3, the DNA is TGTGCCAGCAGCTTGGGAGACAGGTACAGCTACGAGCAGTACTTC.

V and J are TRBV7-8 and TRBJ1-1; no reliable D call. The V and J ends lost 4 bases and 4 bases respectively, with 16 bases between them. CDR1 is SGHVS, CDR2 FQNEAQ, per germline. This CDR3 is built from 15 residues. CDR3 protein: CASSSNHLVATEAFF. CDR3 nucleotide sequence: TGTGCCAGCAGCTCGAACCACCTGGTAGCCACTGAAGCTTTCTTT.

The genes are TRBV27 and TRBJ2-7, with TRBD1 matching 8 bases. CDR3 size: 14 residues. In germline, CDR1 is MNHEY, CDR2 SMNVEV (reference sequence). The trim removed 5 bases at V and 3 bases at J, leaving 6 bases unmatched. The CDR3 DNA is TGTGCCAGCAGTCCCGGGACAGGAGGCTACGAGCAGTACTTC. Protein sequence: CASSPGTGGYEQYF.

The rearrangement joins TRBV7-9 to TRBJ2-2; D possibly corresponds to TRBD2 (6 bases). The CDR3 consists of 16 residues. V dropped 1 base and J dropped 5 bases, with 14 bases sitting between them. The germline CDR1 and CDR2 sequences are SEHNR and FQNEAQ (reference sequence). CDR3 in DNA: TGTGCCAGCAGCTTAGAGGTCGGGAGTACGACCGGGGAGCTGTTTTTT. This sequence encodes CASSLEVGSTTGELFF.

J is TRBJ1-1 and V is TRBV5-1, with 7 bases that match TRBD1. Germline CDR1 and CDR2: SGHRS and YFSETQ. The CDR3 totals 14 residues. V was pared by 4 bases and J by 6 bases, with 9 bases of the junction left unmatched. DNA for the CDR3: TGCGCCAGCAGCCCCCAACAGGGGTCCCCTGAAGCTTTCTTT. This sequence encodes CASSPQQGSPEAFF.

The rearrangement joins TRBV30 to TRBJ2-7; maybe TRBD2 (7 bases). The V end lost 0 bases, the J end lost 5 bases, and 11 bases lay between the germline ends. The germline gives CDR1 GTSNPN, CDR2 SVGIG (reference sequence). The CDR3 has 13 residues. In nucleotides, the CDR3 is TGTGCCTGGAGTGTGGGGGGGCCGGACGAGCAGTACTTC. It encodes CAWSVGGPDEQYF.

The chain couples TRBV7-8 to TRBJ2-7, with 9 positions matching TRBD2. Losses at the gene ends were 0 bases for V and 2 bases for J; bases not matched to a gene: 17. CDR1 and CDR2 (germline): SGHVS, FQNEAQ. The CDR3 length is 20 residues. CDR3: CASSLAGSGRPHELAYEQYF. DNA of the CDR3: TGTGCCAGCAGCTTAGCGGGGAGCGGGAGGCCCCACGAACTGGCCTACGAGCAGTACTTC.

This chain joins TRBV7-8 and TRBJ1-5; TRBD1 might be the D (5 bases). CDR3 length equals 12 residues. The germline V gene encodes CDR1 SGHVS and CDR2 FQNEAQ. V was cut by 5 bases and J by 8 bases, with 10 bases left in between. The chain's CDR3 is CASSRGGEPQHF. In DNA, the CDR3 is TGTGCCAGCAGCAGAGGAGGGGAGCCCCAGCATTTT.